This T cell receptor (beta chain) was retrieved from a study of blood T cell repertoires in COVID-19. TCRdb's table, derived via immunoSEQ multiplex PCR, lists solely in-frame clones and lacks some. The top ten clones hold 9.5% to 15% of a sample with about 190,000 clones, 70% to 80% of them seen once. The TCR comes from a woman in her 50s with acute or convalescent COVID-19. The source material was peripheral blood.

CDR3 region: CASSRSGTGAYEQYF. The CDR3 coding sequence is TGCGCCAGCAGCCGATCCGGAACAGGGGCCTACGAGCAGTACTTC. The V and J genes are TRBV4-1 and TRBJ2-7; TRBD1 matches 7 bases. CDR1 and CDR2 (germline): MGHRA, YSYEKL. The CDR3 sequence is 15 residues long. The J segment lost 2 bases and the V segment lost 4 bases, leaving 8 bases of the junction unmatched.